The 27 T cell receptor beta chains reported below all come from one sample, sequenced in a study of blood T cell repertoires in COVID-19 (dated by TCRdb to 2019 to 2021). The receptor library was made with the immunoSEQ multiplex PCR assay. The table was pulled from immuneACCESS by TCRdb, which kept in-frame rearrangements only. Such tables lose some clones; where checked, under half of the loss comes from unresolved V genes, and the rest has no known cause. The sample includes approximately 160,000 clones, with around 87% observed a single time. The top ten constitute roughly 0.57% of the sample. The specimen was peripheral blood. Source of these receptors: a man aged 55 to 70 with COVID-19, enrolled during active disease.

This sequence joins TRBV7-2 and TRBJ2-2; TRBD1 aligns across 7 bases. The CDR3 loop spans 14 amino acids. V dropped 5 bases and J dropped 5; count of bases not matched to a gene: 5. The V gene's germline CDR1 is SGHTA and CDR2 FQGNSA. The CDR3 protein is CASSPTGMTGELFF. For the CDR3, the DNA is TGTGCCAGCAGCCCGACAGGGATGACCGGGGAGCTGTTTTTT.

This chain uses TRBV7-9 with TRBJ1-1; 9 bases fit TRBD1. CDR1 SEHNR and CDR2 FQNEAQ come from the germline V gene (reference sequence). J lost 3 bases, V lost 5 bases, and 10 bases had no gene match. CDR3 length: 16 residues. The DNA for the CDR3 is TGTGCCAGCAGCCCCGTAAGACAGGGGGGGGACACTGAAGCTTTCTTT. Translated: CASSPVRQGGDTEAFF.

The chain carries TRBV3-1 (or the pseudogene TRBV3-2) and TRBJ2-7, with TRBD1 matching over 9 bases. Germline V CDR1 and CDR2: LGHDT, YNNKEL (reference sequence). CDR3 length equals 13 residues. V lost 4 bases and J lost 5; bases outside the gene matches: 3. The CDR3 nucleotides read TGTGCCAGCAGCCCCCGACAGGGGGACGAGCAGTACTTC. Its translation is CASSPRQGDEQYF.

This chain links TRBV6-6 with TRBJ2-3; 8 nucleotides match TRBD2. Per the germline V gene, CDR1 is MNHNY and CDR2 is SVGAGI (reference sequence). This CDR3 is 15 amino acids long. V gave up 6 bases and J gave up 5 bases; unmatched junction bases: 10. The CDR3 sequence is CASSPRGGALDTQYF. DNA for the CDR3: TGTGCCAGCAGCCCTCGGGGGGGGGCATTAGATACGCAGTATTTT.

The rearrangement joins TRBV11-2 to TRBJ1-5; tentative D call: TRBD1 (6 bases). The CDR3 runs 14 residues. Germline V gene data show CDR1 as SGHAT and CDR2 as FQNNGV. Trimming cost V 5 bases and J 3 bases, with 11 bases left between them. CDR3 in DNA: TGTGCCAGCAGCCAGGGGAAAAACAATCAGCCCCAGCATTTT. Encoded protein: CASSQGKNNQPQHF.

J is TRBJ1-1 and V is TRBV6-5; 9 nucleotides line up with TRBD1. The V gene's germline CDR1 is MNHEY and CDR2 SVGAGI. The CDR3 has 15 residues. With 2 bases clipped from V and 1 base from J, the junction kept 2 bases outside the gene matches. The DNA of the CDR3 is TGTGCCAGCAGTTACAACAGGGGGCGGAACACTGAAGCTTTCTTT. This translates into CASSYNRGRNTEAFF.

The rearrangement joins TRBV12-5 to TRBJ1-5; 7 bases align to TRBD1. The CDR3 totals 17 residues. Germline CDR1 reads LGHNT; CDR2 reads FRNRAP. J gave up 3 bases and V 4 bases, and 12 bases lay outside the gene matches. The CDR3 DNA is TGTGCTAGTGGTTCGTCGCCAGGGGGGCGAGTCAATCAGCCCCAGCATTTT. Translation: CASGSSPGGRVNQPQHF.

The V gene is TRBV6-1, the J gene TRBJ2-1; TRBD2 aligns across 7 bases. The CDR3 has 16 residues. CDR1 is MNHNS, CDR2 SASEGT, per germline. Trimming removed 4 bases from V and 6 bases from J; junction bases left unmatched: 12. This chain's CDR3 is CASSGLRGRATNEQFF. The CDR3 DNA sequence: TGTGCCAGCAGTGGACTCCGGGGGAGGGCTACCAATGAGCAGTTCTTC.

This clone has just one count. This chain uses TRBV7-8 with TRBJ2-5; D gene uncertain. CDR1 and CDR2 (germline): SGHVS, FQNEAQ. The CDR3 runs to 13 residues. The germline V and J ends were trimmed by 6 bases and 4 bases, with 12 bases remaining between them. The CDR3 DNA is TGTGCCAGCAGTCCCCCAACGGTAGAGACCCAGTACTTC. Its translation: CASSPPTVETQYF.

The chain joins TRBV14 to TRBJ1-2; TRBD1 matches 10 bases. V lost 3 bases and J lost 6; bases outside the gene matches: 4. Germline assignment: CDR1 SGHDN and CDR2 FVKESK. The CDR3 runs to 14 residues. DNA for the CDR3: TGTGCCAGCAGCCAGGCCGGGACAGGGGATGGCTACACCTTC. Translation: CASSQAGTGDGYTF.

The chain joins TRBV18 to TRBJ1-1, with D unresolved. Germline CDR1 KGHSH, CDR2 LQKENI. Trimming removed 2 bases at V and 2 bases at J, with 9 bases between. This CDR3 is 14 amino acids long. The CDR3 region is CASSPNTLNTEAFF. CDR3 DNA sequence: TGTGCCAGCTCACCAAACACCCTTAACACTGAAGCTTTCTTT.

This clone was picked up a small number of times. The rearrangement uses TRBV5-8 and TRBJ1-2; possibly TRBD1 for D (6 bases). The germline V gene encodes CDR1 SGHTS and CDR2 YDEGEE. Trimming pared 2 bases from V and 0 bases from J, leaving 8 bases between. The CDR3 spans 14 residues. The CDR3 loop reads CASSLSGANYGYTF. The DNA for the CDR3 is TGTGCCAGCAGCTTATCAGGGGCTAACTATGGCTACACCTTC.

The rearrangement uses TRBV18 and TRBJ2-3, with D perhaps matching TRBD1 (5 bases). The V end lost 4 bases, the J end lost 4 bases, and 6 bases lay between the germline ends. Per germline, CDR1 KGHSH and CDR2 LQKENI. The CDR3 is 12 amino acids. CDR3 nucleotide sequence: TGTGCCAGCTCACAACAGGCAGATACGCAGTATTTT. Its translation is CASSQQADTQYF.

This chain uses TRBV28 with TRBJ1-4; no reliable D call. Germline loops: CDR1 MDHEN, CDR2 SYDVKM. V lost 6 bases and J 2 bases, leaving 13 bases between the germline ends. This CDR3 comprises 15 residues. The CDR3 loop is CASRSARRTNEKLFF. The CDR3 DNA sequence: TGTGCCAGCAGGTCCGCCCGGCGGACTAATGAAAAACTGTTTTTT.

The chain carries TRBV6-4 and TRBJ2-1, with D uncertain. This CDR3 is 13 amino acids long. Trimming cost V 1 base and J 10 bases, with 11 bases left between them. CDR1 is MRHNA and CDR2 is SNTAGT in the germline V gene. DNA for the CDR3: TGTGCCAGCAGTGACTTTACCCAGGCGGAGCAGTTCTTC. This sequence encodes CASSDFTQAEQFF.

V is TRBV5-1 and J is TRBJ1-2; TRBD1 agrees at 9 bases. The CDR3 has 12 residues. After removal of 4 bases from V and 8 bases from J, the junction contained 3 bases not matched to a gene. CDR1 is SGHRS, CDR2 YFSETQ, per germline. The CDR3 sequence: CASSAQGAGYTF. DNA of the CDR3: TGCGCCAGCAGCGCACAGGGGGCAGGCTACACCTTC.

V and J are TRBV6-5 and TRBJ1-5; tentatively, D is TRBD1 (6 bases). The V gene's germline CDR1 is MNHEY and CDR2 SVGAGI. The CDR3 runs to 15 residues. The V and J ends lost 0 bases and 6 bases respectively, with 12 bases between them. In DNA, the CDR3 is TGTGCCAGCAGTTACTCGAACGAAGGGGGTCAGCCCCAGCATTTT. Its protein is CASSYSNEGGQPQHF.

The gene calls are TRBV29-1 and TRBJ2-7, with D possibly matching TRBD2 (5 bases). CDR3 length: 14 amino acids. V was trimmed by 7 bases and J by 5 bases, leaving 21 bases between them. Germline CDR1 SQVTM, CDR2 ANQGSEA. The CDR3 reads CSAQPAGGRNEQYF. CDR3 in DNA: TGCAGCGCTCAGCCCGCTGGAGGTCGGAACGAGCAGTACTTC.

This chain links TRBV18 with TRBJ1-6; TRBD1 agrees at 9 bases. J lost 8 bases, V lost 3 bases, and 2 bases had no gene match. CDR1 KGHSH and CDR2 LQKENI come from the germline V gene. This CDR3 spans 14 amino acids. The CDR3, as DNA: TGTGCCAGCTCACCCGGACAGGGGTATTCACCCCTCCACTTT. It is translated as CASSPGQGYSPLHF. The full variable domain, its missing parts supplied by reference TRBV18 and TRBJ1-6, is NAGVMQNPRHLVRRRGQEARLRCSPMKGHSHVYWYRQLPEEGLKFMVYLQKENIIDESGMPKERFSAEFPKEGPSILRIQQVVRGDSAAYFCASSPGQGYSPLHFGNGTRLTVT.

This rearrangement joins TRBV2 to TRBJ2-7, with no clear D. The CDR3 consists of 12 residues. With 3 bases removed from V and 4 bases from J, the gap between germline ends came to 7 bases. CDR1 and CDR2 (germline): SNHLY, FYNNEI. In DNA form, the CDR3 reads TGTGCCAGCAGTGACTACCTGTACGAGCAGTACTTC. Its translation: CASSDYLYEQYF.

The chain couples TRBV9 to TRBJ2-1; TRBD2 aligns across 7 bases. In germline, CDR1 is SGDLS, CDR2 YYNGEE. This CDR3 has 15 amino acids. Trimming at V came to 5 bases and at J to 7 bases, leaving 12 bases not matched to a gene. The CDR3 coding sequence is TGTGCCAGCAGGGCGGGGGACCAAGGGCCTAATGAGCAGTTCTTC. Translation: CASRAGDQGPNEQFF.

V is TRBV19 and J is TRBJ1-1, with 10 bases aligning to TRBD1. Germline V gene data show CDR1 as LNHDA and CDR2 as SQIVND (reference sequence). The CDR3 runs to 15 residues. Trimming cost V 5 bases and J 0 bases; bases outside gene matches: 3. The CDR3 here is CASSLGQGMNTEAFF. The CDR3 DNA reads as TGTGCCAGTAGTTTGGGACAGGGGATGAACACTGAAGCTTTCTTT.

V and J are TRBV7-9 and TRBJ1-2; D perhaps matches TRBD1 (6 bases). Deletions cut 5 bases from V and 8 bases from J, with 18 bases between. Germline V gene data show CDR1 as SEHNR and CDR2 as FQNEAQ (reference sequence). The length of the CDR3 is 14 residues. Here the CDR3 DNA reads TGTGCCAGCAGCCCCCAAGGGGGGGGGCAAGGCTACACCTTC. Translating gives CASSPQGGGQGYTF.

This rearrangement joins TRBV18 to TRBJ2-5; tentative D call: TRBD1 (6 bases). The CDR3 is 15 residues long. The germline V gene has CDR1 KGHSH and CDR2 LQKENI. Trimming took 2 bases from V and 10 from J, leaving 20 bases between them. The CDR3 DNA follows: TGTGCCAGCTCACCAAATTCAGGGGATGGGGAAAACCAGTACTTC. This gives the protein CASSPNSGDGENQYF.

This chain links TRBV5-1 with TRBJ1-2; D unclear. The CDR3 has 13 residues. Trimming pared 0 bases from V and 7 bases from J, leaving 10 bases between. CDR1 is SGHRS and CDR2 is YFSETQ in the germline V gene. The CDR3 region is CASSLESGLGYTF. The DNA for the CDR3 is TGCGCCAGCAGCTTGGAATCAGGTCTTGGCTACACCTTC.

The chain couples TRBV28 to TRBJ1-6, with 9 bases matching TRBD1. Germline lookup yields CDR1 MDHEN and CDR2 SYDVKM. The V and J ends lost 3 bases and 6 bases, in that order; junction bases with no gene match: 6. This CDR3 has 16 residues. In nucleotides, the CDR3 is TGTGCCAGCAGTTTCGTCGGGACAGGGTTTAATTCACCCCTCCACTTT. The encoded protein is CASSFVGTGFNSPLHF.

This clone was detected only a few times. This chain links TRBV7-2 with TRBJ1-3, with 7 nucleotides matching TRBD1. V trimming: 5 bases; J trimming: 0 bases; junction bases outside the gene matches: 4. The length of the CDR3 is 15 residues. Germline V gene data show CDR1 as SGHTA and CDR2 as FQGNSA. The CDR3 DNA sequence: TGTGCCAGCAGCAGGGACAGAGCCTCTGGAAACACCATATATTTT. It specifies CASSRDRASGNTIYF.